This T cell receptor beta chain was identified in a study of cytomegalovirus exposure and HLA in healthy donors. Use of 60 Vbeta and 13 Jbeta primers characterized the PCR. Sequencing was performed with immunoSEQ multiplex PCR; in TCRdb, only in-frame clones are kept and a portion is missing. Counted here are under 300,000 clones, roughly 70% occurring once; the ten biggest clones make up under 3%. Germline CDR1 and CDR2: LGHNA and YNFKEQ. Trimming removed 1 base from V and 7 bases from J; junction bases left unmatched: 15. This CDR3 spans 19 amino acids. This chain joins TRBV4-2 and TRBJ2-2, with TRBD2 matching 10 bases. The TCR sequence derives from a female donor in good health and CMV-seronegative. Sequencing used PBMCs. CDR3 protein: CASSQGGGLAPESVGELFF. The CDR3 nucleotides are TGTGCCAGCAGCCAAGGTGGGGGACTAGCGCCGGAGAGTGTCGGGGAGCTGTTTTTT.